This record looks at one T cell receptor (beta chain) sequence and its context. TCRdb re-derived calls from the RT-PCR reads in MiXCR, one entry per CDR3 protein. The sample records 550,000 to 750,000 distinct CDR3 sequences, 13% to 15% being singletons. CDR3 length: 16 residues. The junction had 8 bases not matched to a gene; V was cut back by 5 bases and J by 1 base. Germline-derived CDR1 and CDR2 are SGHTA and FQGNSA. Sequencing was done on a sample of memory CD4+ T cells from blood. The receptor was isolated from a female donor in good health, serving as a healthy control. The chain combines TRBV7-2 with TRBJ2-1; TRBD1 aligns across 7 bases. The CDR3 DNA reads as TGTGCCAGCAGCCCACAGACAGGGACGTCCTACAATGAGCAGTTCTTC. This codes for CASSPQTGTSYNEQFF. Full variable domain (rest looked up from reference TRBV7-2 and TRBJ2-1): GAGVSQSPSNKVTEKGKDVELRCDPISGHTALYWYRQSLGQGLEFLIYFQGNSAPDKSGLPSDRFSAERTGGSVSTLTIQRTQQEDSAVYLCASSPQTGTSYNEQFFGPGTRLTVL.